This TCR beta chain was retrieved from a study of cytomegalovirus exposure and HLA in healthy donors. Study-wide context: Out of roughly 170 million T cells, an earlier analysis found fewer than 140 million unique TCR beta sequences in total. Early released data had tens of millions of unique TCRs, all coming from HLA-typed donors. Regarding the study as a whole: Earlier results showed most TCR beta V segments being productive about 87% or about 30% of the time. The classifier, whose performance was assessed in both the original and validation cohorts, reportedly diagnosed cytomegalovirus status with high specificity and sensitivity.

On this clone: Its target is not known.

PCR involved 60 Vbeta and 13 Jbeta primers. Profiled with immunoSEQ multiplex PCR; TCRdb holds only in-frame clones, not every one. The table has around 200,000 clones, roughly four fifths seen once. Sequenced material: PBMCs. The sequence came from a young woman in good health and CMV-seropositive.

CDR3 DNA: TGTGCCAGCAGTCCCCGGGAGGCCGGGAATGGCTACACCTTC. Translated, it gives CASSPREAGNGYTF. The gene calls are TRBV5-4 and TRBJ1-2; D is unresolved. Trimming shortened V by 5 bases and J by 6 bases, and 17 bases separated the two germline ends. Germline V gene sequence: CDR1 SGHNT, CDR2 YYREEE (reference sequence). This CDR3 is 14 amino acids long. Drawing the rest from reference TRBV5-4 and TRBJ1-2, the complete variable domain is ETGVTQSPTHLIKTRGQQVTLRCSSQSGHNTVSWYQQALGQGPQFIFQYYREEENGRGNFPPRFSGLQFPNYSSELNVNALELDDSALYLCASSPREAGNGYTFGSGTRLTVV.